This TCR beta chain was retrieved from a study of cytomegalovirus exposure and HLA in healthy donors. Study overall: Prior work identified 95 million to 120 million unique TCR beta sequences in about 179 million T cells. Study conclusions and caveats: A later analysis linked a missense variant in DCLRE1C to the trimming of TCR beta V and J genes. Earlier analysis looked at TCR beta V segments, and most were productive about 90% or about 30% of the time.

V dropped 0 bases and J dropped 0; count of bases not matched to a gene: 7. There are 19 residues in the CDR3. Germline CDR1 and CDR2: ENHRY and SYGVKD. Primers: 60 Vbeta forward and 13 Jbeta reverse. Only in-frame clones appear in the TCRdb table, and some are missing; sequencing was by immunoSEQ multiplex PCR. The sample yields 170,000 or so clones, roughly three quarters seen once. Healthy bone marrow donors made up the donors. Notes on this clone: The antigen remains unidentified.

The source is a woman between 45 and 60 years old in good health and CMV-seropositive. Material for sequencing was PBMCs. The gene calls are TRBV10-3 and TRBJ2-1, with 11 bases fitting TRBD2. CDR3 amino acids: CAISESGLAGGSSYNEQFF. The CDR3 DNA reads TGTGCCATCAGTGAGTCAGGGCTAGCGGGGGGCTCCTCCTACAATGAGCAGTTCTTC.